This T cell receptor beta chain stems from a study of blood T cell repertoires in COVID-19. Overall study: Sites in the United States, Italy and Spain provided acute and convalescent COVID-19 samples. PBMCs, B-cell-depleted T cells, or T cells were the source of the cDNA or gDNA that made up the material.

CDR1 and CDR2 from the germline V gene are SGHDN and FVKESK. This CDR3 has 15 amino acids. Trimming cost V 5 bases and J 6 bases; bases outside gene matches: 10. In the original processing: Counts of nucleated cells, estimated from reference gene primer amplification, were obtained. TCRdb keeps only in-frame clones here, not all; method: immunoSEQ multiplex PCR. D and trimming come from the DNA, and the V and J calls and clone size come from that table. Here the sample spans about 120,000 clones, roughly nine tenths being singletons. Sequencing was done on a sample of peripheral blood. The V and J genes are TRBV14 and TRBJ2-3, with 8 nucleotides matching TRBD2. The origin of this receptor is a man in his 70s with active or convalescent COVID-19. The CDR3 is CASSFTSGGIDTQYF. CDR3 sequence (DNA): TGTGCCAGCAGCTTTACTAGCGGAGGGATCGATACGCAGTATTTT.